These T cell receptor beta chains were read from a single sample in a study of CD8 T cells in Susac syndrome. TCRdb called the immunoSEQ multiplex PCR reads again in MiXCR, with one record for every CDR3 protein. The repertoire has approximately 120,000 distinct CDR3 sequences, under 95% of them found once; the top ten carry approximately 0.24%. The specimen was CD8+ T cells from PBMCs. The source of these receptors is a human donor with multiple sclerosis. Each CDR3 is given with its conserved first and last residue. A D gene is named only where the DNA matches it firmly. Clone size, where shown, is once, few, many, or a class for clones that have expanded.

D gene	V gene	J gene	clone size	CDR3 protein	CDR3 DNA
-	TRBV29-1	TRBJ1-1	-	CSAGGSNTEAFF	TGCAGCGCCGGTGGGTCGAACACTGAAGCTTTCTTT
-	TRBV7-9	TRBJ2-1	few	CASSLGSDEQFF	TGTGCCAGCAGCTTGGGTTCCGACGAGCAGTTCTTC
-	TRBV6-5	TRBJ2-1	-	CASSWHVQGYEQFF	TGTGCCAGCAGTTGGCACGTCCAAGGCTATGAGCAGTTCTTC
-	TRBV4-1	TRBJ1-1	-	CASSRYTEAFF	TGCGCCAGCAGCCGATACACTGAAGCTTTCTTT
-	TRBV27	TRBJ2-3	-	CASSLLGTSTDTQYF	TGTGCCAGCAGTTTATTGGGGACTAGCACAGATACGCAGTATTTT
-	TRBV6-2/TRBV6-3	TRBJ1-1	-	CASSGWTSMNTEAFF	TGTGCCAGCAGTGGTTGGACGAGCATGAACACTGAAGCTTTCTTT
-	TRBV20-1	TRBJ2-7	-	CSARGDGTGPSYEQYF	TGCAGTGCTAGAGGGGATGGGACGGGACCCTCCTACGAGCAGTACTTC
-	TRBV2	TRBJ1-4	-	CASSGGRGAGELFF	TGTGCCAGCAGTGGTGGCAGGGGAGCAGGCGAACTGTTTTTT
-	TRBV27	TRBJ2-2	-	CASSDTGTGELFF	TGTGCCAGCAGCGATACAGGGACCGGGGAGCTGTTTTTT
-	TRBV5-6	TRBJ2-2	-	CASSPVGLAELFF	TGTGCCAGCAGCCCGGTAGGATTAGCGGAGCTGTTTTTT
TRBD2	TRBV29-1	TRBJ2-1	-	CSVDGATSGIVGNEQFF	TGCAGCGTTGATGGCGCGACTAGCGGGATAGTTGGCAATGAGCAGTTCTTC
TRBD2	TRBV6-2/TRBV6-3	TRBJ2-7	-	CASSLTSDSYEQYF	TGTGCCAGCAGTCTTACTAGCGACTCCTACGAGCAGTACTTC
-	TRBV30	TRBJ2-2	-	CACRPGHETGELFF	TGTGCCTGCAGACCGGGACACGAGACCGGGGAGCTGTTTTTT
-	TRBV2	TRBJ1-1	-	CASRRSNTEAFF	TGTGCCAGCAGGCGGTCGAACACTGAAGCTTTCTTT
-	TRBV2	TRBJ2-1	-	CASSGDHNEQFF	TGTGCCAGCAGCGGGGACCACAATGAGCAGTTCTTC
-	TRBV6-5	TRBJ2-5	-	CASTPGLWETQYF	TGTGCCAGCACCCCGGGGCTATGGGAGACCCAGTACTTC
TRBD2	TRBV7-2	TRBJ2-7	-	CASSLVAGAPHEQYF	TGTGCCAGCAGCTTAGTGGCGGGAGCCCCCCACGAGCAGTACTTC
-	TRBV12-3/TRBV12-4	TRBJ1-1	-	CASSLEDTEAFF	TGTGCCAGCAGTTTGGAGGACACTGAAGCTTTCTTT
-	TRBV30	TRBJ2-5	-	CAWSVPYGQETQYF	TGTGCCTGGAGTGTCCCCTACGGGCAAGAGACCCAGTACTTC
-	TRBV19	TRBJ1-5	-	CASSGTRPLGSNQPQHF	TGTGCCAGTAGTGGGACCAGACCTCTGGGGAGCAATCAGCCCCAGCATTTT
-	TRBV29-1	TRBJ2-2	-	CSVEKGANTGELFF	TGCAGCGTTGAAAAGGGCGCGAACACCGGGGAGCTGTTTTTT
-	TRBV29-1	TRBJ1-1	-	CSVDTNTEAFF	TGCAGCGTTGATACGAACACTGAAGCTTTCTTT
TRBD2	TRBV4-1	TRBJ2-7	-	CASSPMPAGDSYEQYF	TGCGCCAGCAGCCCGATGCCAGCGGGAGACTCCTACGAGCAGTACTTC
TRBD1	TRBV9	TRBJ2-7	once	CASSAATGGMDEQYF	TGTGCCAGCAGCGCCGCCACAGGGGGCATGGACGAGCAGTACTTC
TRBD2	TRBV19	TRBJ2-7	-	CASRSLTSGVYEQYF	TGTGCCAGCCGATCGCTAACTAGCGGGGTCTACGAGCAGTACTTC
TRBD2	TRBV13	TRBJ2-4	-	CASSPGGEAKNIQYF	TGTGCCAGCAGCCCTGGGGGGGAGGCCAAAAACATTCAGTACTTC
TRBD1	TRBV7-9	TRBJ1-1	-	CASSPHRGGDTEAFF	TGTGCCAGCAGCCCGCACAGGGGAGGTGACACTGAAGCTTTCTTT
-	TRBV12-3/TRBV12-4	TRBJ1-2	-	CASGDIYGYTF	TGTGCCAGCGGTGACATCTATGGCTACACCTTC
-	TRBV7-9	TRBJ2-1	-	CASSPSTNEQFF	TGTGCCAGCAGCCCGAGTACTAATGAGCAGTTCTTC
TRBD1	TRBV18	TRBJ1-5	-	CASSPDRGISNQPQHF	TGTGCCAGCTCCCCGGACAGGGGGATAAGCAATCAGCCCCAGCATTTT
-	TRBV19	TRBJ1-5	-	CASRQGVGQPQHF	TGTGCCAGTAGGCAAGGGGTCGGGCAGCCCCAGCATTTT
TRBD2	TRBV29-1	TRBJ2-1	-	CSGGGGSVPSRWNEQFF	TGCAGTGGTGGGGGGGGGAGTGTGCCTAGCAGATGGAATGAGCAGTTCTTC
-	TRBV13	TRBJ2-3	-	CASSLGGGADPTDTQYF	TGTGCCAGCAGCTTAGGAGGGGGAGCAGATCCCACAGATACGCAGTATTTT
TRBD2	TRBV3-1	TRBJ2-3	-	CASSHRSSLAGSTDTQYF	TGTGCCAGCAGCCACAGATCCTCTCTAGCGGGAAGCACAGATACGCAGTATTTT
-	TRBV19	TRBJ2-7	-	CASAAGSYEQYF	TGTGCCAGTGCGGCCGGCTCCTACGAGCAGTACTTC